A single T cell receptor beta chain is shown here with its context. This sample was taken from a study of cytomegalovirus exposure and HLA in healthy donors. Here immunoSEQ multiplex PCR was the method, and the copy in TCRdb shows in-frame clones only, minus some. The sample yields under 200,000 clones, roughly nine tenths seen once. The specimen was PBMCs. The receptor's source is a young woman in good health and CMV-seropositive.

The CDR3 loop reads CASSLDGLAGSVDTQYF. CDR3 bases: TGCGCCAGCAGCTTGGACGGCCTAGCGGGAAGTGTAGATACGCAGTATTTT. This chain joins TRBV5-1 and TRBJ2-3, with TRBD2 matching 9 bases. Germline V gives CDR1 SGHRS, CDR2 YFSETQ. V dropped 0 bases and J dropped 5; count of bases not matched to a gene: 10. The CDR3 extends over 17 amino acids.